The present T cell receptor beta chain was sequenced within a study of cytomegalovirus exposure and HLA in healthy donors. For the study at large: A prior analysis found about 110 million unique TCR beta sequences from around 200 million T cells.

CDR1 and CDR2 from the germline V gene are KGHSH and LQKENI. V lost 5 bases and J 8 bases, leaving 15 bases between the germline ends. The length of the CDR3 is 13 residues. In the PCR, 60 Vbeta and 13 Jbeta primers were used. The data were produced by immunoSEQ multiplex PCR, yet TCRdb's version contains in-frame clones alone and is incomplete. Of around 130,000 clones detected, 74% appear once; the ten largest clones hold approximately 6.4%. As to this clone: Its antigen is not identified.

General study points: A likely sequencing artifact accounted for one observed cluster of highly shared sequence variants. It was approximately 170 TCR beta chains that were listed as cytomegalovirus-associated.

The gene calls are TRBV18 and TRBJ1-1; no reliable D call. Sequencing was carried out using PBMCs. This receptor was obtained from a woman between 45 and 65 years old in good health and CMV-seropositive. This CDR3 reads CASSSRSPEEAFF. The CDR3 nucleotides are TGTGCCAGCTCATCCCGGAGCCCAGAGGAAGCTTTCTTT.